This T cell receptor (beta chain) emerged from a study of T cell responses to AZD1222 COVID-19 vaccine. Study context: Samples with a second dose at about 4 or about 12 weeks were pooled together.

Trimming cost V 6 bases and J 3 bases, with 17 bases left between them. This CDR3 has 15 residues. Germline V gene lookup returns CDR1 MNHEY and CDR2 SVGAGI. The data were produced by immunoSEQ multiplex PCR, yet TCRdb's version contains in-frame clones alone and is incomplete. The data contain roughly 100,000 clones, 90% to 95% of them seen just once; the ten biggest clones take up 45%. This specimen consisted of peripheral blood, obtained on day 0 of AZD1222 vaccination. The V gene is TRBV6-5, the J gene TRBJ1-1; D perhaps matches TRBD1 (6 bases). This TCR derives from an adult in good health. The CDR3 sequence: CASRPGWGADTEAFF. The CDR3, as DNA: TGTGCCAGCAGGCCGGGGTGGGGGGCTGACACTGAAGCTTTCTTT.